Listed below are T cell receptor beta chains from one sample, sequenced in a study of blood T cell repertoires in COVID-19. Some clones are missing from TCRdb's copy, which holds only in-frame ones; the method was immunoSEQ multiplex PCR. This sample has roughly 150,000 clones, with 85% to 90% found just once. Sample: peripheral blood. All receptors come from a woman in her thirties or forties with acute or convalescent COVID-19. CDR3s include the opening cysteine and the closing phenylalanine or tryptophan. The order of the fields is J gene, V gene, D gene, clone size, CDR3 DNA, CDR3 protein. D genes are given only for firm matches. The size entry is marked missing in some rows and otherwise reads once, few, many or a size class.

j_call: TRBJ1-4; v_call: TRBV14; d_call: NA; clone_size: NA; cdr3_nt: TGTGCCAGCAGCCAAGGGTCAGGAAAAAATGAAAAACTGTTTTTT; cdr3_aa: CASSQGSGKNEKLFF
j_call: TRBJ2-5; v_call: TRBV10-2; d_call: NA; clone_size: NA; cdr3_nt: TGCGCCAGCGGGTTCACAGGGCGAGAGACCCAGTACTTC; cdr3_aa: CASGFTGRETQYF
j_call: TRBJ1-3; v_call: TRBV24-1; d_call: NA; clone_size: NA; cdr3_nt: TGTGCCACCAGTGACGCCGGGACACCTGGAAACACCATATATTTT; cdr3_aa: CATSDAGTPGNTIYF
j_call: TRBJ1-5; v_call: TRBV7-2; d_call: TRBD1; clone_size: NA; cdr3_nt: TGTGCCAGCAGCTTAGTGGGGACAGGGGGTTCAAGCAATCAGCCCCAGCATTTT; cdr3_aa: CASSLVGTGGSSNQPQHF
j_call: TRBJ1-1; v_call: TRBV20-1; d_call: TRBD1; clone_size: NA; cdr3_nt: TGCAGTGCCCAAGGGACAGGAGCTTTCTTT; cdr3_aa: CSAQGTGAFF
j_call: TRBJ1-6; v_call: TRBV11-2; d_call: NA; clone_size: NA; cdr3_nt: TGTGCCAGCAGCTTAGCTAGCTCACCCCTCCACTTT; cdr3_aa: CASSLASSPLHF
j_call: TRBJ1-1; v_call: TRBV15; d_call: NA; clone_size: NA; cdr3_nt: TGTGCCACCAGCAGGGATGCGGGGTGGTCTGAAGCTTTCTTT; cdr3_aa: CATSRDAGWSEAFF
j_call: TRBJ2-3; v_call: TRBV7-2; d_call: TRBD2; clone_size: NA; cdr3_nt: TGTGCCAGCAGCTTAGGACTAGCGGGCGGCACAGATACGCAGTATTTT; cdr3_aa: CASSLGLAGGTDTQYF
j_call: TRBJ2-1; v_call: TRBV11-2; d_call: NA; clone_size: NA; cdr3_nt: TGTGCCAGCAGCTTGCAGGGGATCTCCTACAATGAGCAGTTCTTC; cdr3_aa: CASSLQGISYNEQFF
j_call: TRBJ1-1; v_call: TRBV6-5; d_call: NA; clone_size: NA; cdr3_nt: TGTGCCAGCAGTTCCAGGGTTTCTGAAGCTTTCTTT; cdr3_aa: CASSSRVSEAFF
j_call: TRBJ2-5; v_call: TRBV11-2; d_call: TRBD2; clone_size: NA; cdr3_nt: TGTGCCAGCAGCAGGGGAGCGGGAGATCGGGAGACCCAGTACTTC; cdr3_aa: CASSRGAGDRETQYF
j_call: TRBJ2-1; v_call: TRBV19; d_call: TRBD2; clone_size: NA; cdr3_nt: TGTGCCAGTAGTAGGGCTAGCGGAACCTACAATGAGCAGTTCTTC; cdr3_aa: CASSRASGTYNEQFF
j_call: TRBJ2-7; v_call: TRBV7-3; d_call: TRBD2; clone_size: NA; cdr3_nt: TGTGCCAGCAGCTTGGAGCGGGGGGACTCTTACCCCTACGAGCAGTACTTC; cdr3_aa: CASSLERGDSYPYEQYF
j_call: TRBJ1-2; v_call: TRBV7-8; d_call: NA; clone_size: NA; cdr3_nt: TGTGCCAGCAGCTTAGAACGTACACACTATGGCTACACCTTC; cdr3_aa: CASSLERTHYGYTF
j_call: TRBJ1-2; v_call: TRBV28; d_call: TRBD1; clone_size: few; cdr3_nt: TGTGCCAGCAGTGACATTAAGGGACAGCTGAACTATGGCTACACCTTC; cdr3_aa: CASSDIKGQLNYGYTF
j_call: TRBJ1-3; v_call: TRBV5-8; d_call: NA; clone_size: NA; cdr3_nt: TGTGCCAGCAATAAAGACAGGAGAAACACCATATATTTT; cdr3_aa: CASNKDRRNTIYF
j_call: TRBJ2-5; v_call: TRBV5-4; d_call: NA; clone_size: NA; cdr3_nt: TGTGCCAGCAGCTTGGGACAGGCAGAAGAGACCCAGTACTTC; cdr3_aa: CASSLGQAEETQYF